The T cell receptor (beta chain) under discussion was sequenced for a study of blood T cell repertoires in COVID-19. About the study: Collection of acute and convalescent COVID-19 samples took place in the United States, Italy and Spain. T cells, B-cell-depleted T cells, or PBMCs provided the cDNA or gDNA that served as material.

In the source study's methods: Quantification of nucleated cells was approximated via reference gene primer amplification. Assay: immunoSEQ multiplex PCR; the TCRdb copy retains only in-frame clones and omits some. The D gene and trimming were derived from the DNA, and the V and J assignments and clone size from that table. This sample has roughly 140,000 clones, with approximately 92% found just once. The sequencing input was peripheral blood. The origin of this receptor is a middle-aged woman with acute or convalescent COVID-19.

In nucleotides, the CDR3 is TGTGCCAGCAGTTACTCGACGTGGAGCTCTGGAAACACCATATATTTT. Translation: CASSYSTWSSGNTIYF. The J gene is TRBJ1-3, the V gene TRBV6-5, with no clear D. Per germline, CDR1 MNHEY and CDR2 SVGAGI. This CDR3 comprises 16 residues. V dropped 0 bases and J dropped 0 bases, with 9 bases sitting between them.